The T cell receptor beta chain described here comes from a study of CD8+ T cells in alopecia areata. Study-level results: Normal scalp had lower clonality than lesional scalp, with alopecia totalis/universalis lesions showing this most strongly. Scalp sequencing also captures normal skin's resident alphabeta T cells.

About this clone itself: What it binds is unknown.

Treatment reported: oral pan-JAK inhibitor, 5-10 mg twice daily. RNA was extracted and reverse transcribed into cDNA as the sequencing template. Sequencing was performed with immunoSEQ multiplex PCR; in TCRdb, only in-frame clones are kept and a portion is missing. The sample lists around 200,000 clones, around 65% occurring once. The germline V gene has CDR1 MGHRA and CDR2 YSYEKL. This CDR3 contains 17 residues. V trimming: 4 bases; J trimming: 7 bases; junction bases outside the gene matches: 13. This specimen consisted of CD4+ T cells sorted from blood, obtained at week 4, from a patient treated with tofacitinib. This receptor was identified in a human donor with alopecia areata. The chain is built from TRBV4-1 and TRBJ1-2; TRBD1 matches 12 bases. The DNA for the CDR3 is TGCGCCAGCAGCCTCCTACCGGGACAGGGGGCGGATCGTGGCTACACCTTC. Protein product: CASSLLPGQGADRGYTF.